The T cell receptor (beta chain) under discussion was sequenced for a study of T cell repertoires in cytomegalovirus infection. TCRdb re-called the reads with MiXCR, one entry per CDR3 protein. The table has 150,000 to 200,000 distinct CDR3 sequences, approximately 17% seen once. This clonotype is judged medium-sized. This sequence originates from a human donor in good health (CMV status not recorded). Some clones in this sample may be carry-over from other donors' samples. Input material: CD8+ T cells from PBMCs.

CDR3 nucleotide sequence: TGTGCCAGCAGCTTTCTACGGGGAGATACGCAGTATTTT. It encodes CASSFLRGDTQYF. The rearrangement joins TRBV7-8 to TRBJ2-3; perhaps TRBD2 as D (5 bases). V was clipped by 3 bases and J by 5 bases, with 9 bases between them. The CDR3 has 13 amino acids. Germline V gives CDR1 SGHVS, CDR2 FQNEAQ.